This TCR beta chain was recovered during a study of shared clonotypes between healthy human individuals. Study-level information: A donor's plate count was three for CD4 naive and three for CD4 memory; CD8 naive had two and CD8 memory one. Study-wide results and caveats: The naive CD4 repertoires of a handful of donors were compared, and about 5% of clonotypes were shared.

To note about this clone: Its antigen is unidentified. This same CDR3 is encoded by further DNA sequences in the sample.

Clones were sequenced by immunoSEQ multiplex PCR, and TCRdb holds only the in-frame ones, with some missing. The profile covers about 2.1 million clones, with about 94% appearing a single time and over 1.5% taken by the ten largest. Germline lookup yields CDR1 MNHEY and CDR2 SMNVEV (reference sequence). Trimming cost V 0 bases and J 7 bases, with 7 bases left between them. The CDR3 totals 13 residues. Cells designated naive CD8 were CD45RO-negative and were positively selected for CCR7, with terminally differentiated effector memory CD45RA+ cells excluded. The donors were adults (healthy and HIV-negative) with no recent acute infections or vaccinations.

Sequenced input: naive CD8+ T cells from PBMCs. The rearrangement uses TRBV27 and TRBJ2-1; D is uncertain. The TCR originated in a man in his late teens or twenties in good health. Some clones in this sample may be carry-over from other donors' samples. This CDR3 is CASSLSLLNEQFF. DNA of the CDR3: TGTGCCAGCAGTTTATCCCTTCTGAATGAGCAGTTCTTC.